This T cell receptor (beta chain) was recovered during a study of cytomegalovirus exposure and HLA in healthy donors. Of note for this clone: Its antigen is currently unknown.

Study outcomes and limitations: An analysis done earlier found most TCR beta V segments productive about 90% or about 30% of the time. With high specificity and sensitivity, the classifier reportedly diagnosed cytomegalovirus status. An analysis was carried out later, and it reportedly showed fewer N-insertions in an Asian-associated ancestry cluster than the roughly 700-donor mean.

With 7 bases clipped from V and 2 bases from J, the junction kept 7 bases outside the gene matches. The germline CDR1 and CDR2 sequences are SQVTM and ANQGSEA. The CDR3 contains 13 residues. The primer mix had 60 Vbeta and 13 Jbeta primers. Measured with immunoSEQ multiplex PCR; TCRdb has only the in-frame clones, and not every one. The sample contains about 140,000 clones, over 60% of which appear only once. The chain links TRBV29-1 to TRBJ1-2; 7 nucleotides align to TRBD1. The sample comprised PBMCs. The sequence was collected from a male donor in good health and CMV-seronegative. CDR3 DNA: TGCAGCGGGTCAGGGGGTAGCAACTATGGCTACACCTTC. It specifies CSGSGGSNYGYTF.